This T cell receptor (beta chain) was sequenced during a study of T-cell reconstitution after alpha-beta-depleted transplantation in children. The TCRbeta library was prepared with unique molecular identifiers. TCRdb itself ran the PCR reads through MiXCR, one entry per CDR3 protein. Of approximately 85,000 distinct CDR3 sequences listed, 14% were seen once; the top ten hold 27%. The V gene's germline CDR1 is LNHNV and CDR2 YYDKDF (reference sequence). There are 17 residues in the CDR3. The junction had 5 bases not matched to a gene; V was cut back by 0 bases and J by 2 bases. This clonotype was counted between two and nine times.

The V call is TRBV15, the J call TRBJ1-3, with 9 bases fitting TRBD1. Sequenced here: PBMCs, mostly from graft donor cells, sampled 180 days after TCRalphabeta/CD19-depleted stem cell transplant. This receptor was obtained from a male patient under 10 years old who had a stem cell transplant for acute lymphoblastic leukemia, so the T cells may come from the graft donor. The CDR3, as DNA: TGTGCCACCAGCAGAGACGGACAGGGGACTACTGGAAACACCATATATTTT. It yields the protein CATSRDGQGTTGNTIYF.